The 24 T cell receptor beta chains below all came from one sample that was sequenced in a study of blood T cell repertoires in COVID-19. Assay: immunoSEQ multiplex PCR; the TCRdb copy retains only in-frame clones and omits some. Of about 340,000 clones in the sample, more than 85% were seen once. The sample consisted of PBMCs or T cells enriched from blood (not recorded which). The receptors were gathered from a woman in her twenties or thirties who had recovered from COVID-19.

The J gene is TRBJ2-7, the V gene TRBV11-2, with TRBD2 matching over 7 bases. Unmatched junction bases numbered 9, after V lost 4 bases and J lost 6 bases. This CDR3 comprises 14 residues. Germline assignment: CDR1 SGHAT and CDR2 FQNNGV. The CDR3 coding sequence is TGTGCCAGCAGCTCAGCCGGGACTACTCTCGAGCAGTACTTC. Residues: CASSSAGTTLEQYF.

This chain uses TRBV6-5 with TRBJ2-6; tentatively, D is TRBD2 (5 bases). The ends were cut back, 2 bases at V and 4 bases at J, with 9 bases in the middle. The CDR3 runs 15 residues. Germline CDR1 MNHEY, CDR2 SVGAGI. In DNA form, the CDR3 reads TGTGCCAGCAGTTACCGGACTGGCGGGGCCAACGTCCTGACTTTC. Its protein is CASSYRTGGANVLTF.

This rearrangement joins TRBV5-1 to TRBJ1-1, with D perhaps TRBD1 (6 bases). This CDR3 region has 15 residues. In germline, CDR1 is SGHRS, CDR2 YFSETQ. The ends were cut back, 0 bases at V and 6 bases at J, with 15 bases in the middle. In DNA form, the CDR3 reads TGCGCCAGCAGCTTGGATAGTCAGGGGATCCCTGAAGCTTTCTTT. Translating gives CASSLDSQGIPEAFF.

This clone was detected a few times. CDR3 in DNA: TGCGCCAGCAGCTTGGTCCCGGGACAGGAGGGAGGCTACACCTTC. As protein: CASSLVPGQEGGYTF. J is TRBJ1-2 and V is TRBV5-1; TRBD1 matches at 8 bases. Unmatched junction bases numbered 9, after V lost 0 bases and J lost 8 bases. CDR1 and CDR2 from the germline V gene are SGHRS and YFSETQ. The CDR3 loop spans 15 amino acids.

CDR3 nucleotides: TGTGCCTGGAGTGTACTGTCGGGACTAGCGCCTGAGCAGTTCTTC. Translated, it gives CAWSVLSGLAPEQFF. The gene calls are TRBV30 and TRBJ2-1; TRBD2 matches at 10 bases. Trimming removed 0 bases from V and 9 bases from J; junction bases left unmatched: 8. CDR1 is GTSNPN and CDR2 is SVGIG in the germline V gene (reference sequence). CDR3 length equals 15 residues.

The chain has TRBV9 and TRBJ2-3; D might be TRBD1 (7 bases). Germline values: CDR1 SGDLS, CDR2 YYNGEE. The CDR3 contains 16 residues. V shed 3 bases and J shed 0 bases, with 14 bases lying between them. The CDR3 here is CASSGSGGLSTDTQYF. The CDR3 coding sequence is TGTGCCAGCAGCGGATCAGGGGGGTTGAGCACAGATACGCAGTATTTT.

This rearrangement joins TRBV28 to TRBJ1-2; the D is unclear. CDR1 and CDR2 from the germline V gene are MDHEN and SYDVKM. The CDR3 loop spans 14 amino acids. Trimming cost V 7 bases and J 4 bases, with 16 bases left between them. The CDR3 bases are TGTGCCAGCACCCTGGGGAGCTCTGCCTATGGCTACACCTTC. Protein sequence: CASTLGSSAYGYTF.

The gene calls are TRBV11-2 and TRBJ2-3; 11 bases line up with TRBD2. J was trimmed by 0 bases and V by 2 bases; bases with no gene match: 10. Germline V gene sequence: CDR1 SGHAT, CDR2 FQNNGV. The CDR3 consists of 19 residues. In DNA form, the CDR3 reads TGTGCCAGCAGCTTAAGAGGGGTAGCGGGAGGGCGAAGCACAGATACGCAGTATTTT. Residues: CASSLRGVAGGRSTDTQYF.

The chain has TRBV7-9 and TRBJ2-1, with 15 nucleotides matching TRBD2. V lost 3 bases and J lost 8; bases outside the gene matches: 8. Looked up from germline, CDR1 is SEHNR and CDR2 is FQNEAQ (reference sequence). This CDR3 region has 17 residues. The CDR3 spells CASSFRTSGRVMDEQFF. CDR3 coding DNA: TGTGCCAGCAGCTTCCGGACTAGCGGGAGGGTTATGGATGAGCAGTTCTTC.

This clone appeared once. The rearrangement uses TRBV7-8 and TRBJ1-1; D is unresolved. The CDR3 extends over 14 amino acids. Germline lookup yields CDR1 SGHVS and CDR2 FQNEAQ. The V end was cut by 5 bases, the J end by 1 base, with 11 bases between. The CDR3 DNA sequence: TGTGCCAGCAGCCTCAACGTCGGGAACACTGAAGCTTTCTTT. Protein sequence: CASSLNVGNTEAFF.

Of note for this clone: Distinct nucleotide sequences in the sample also encode this CDR3. J is TRBJ1-5 and V is TRBV7-2; D ambiguous. Per the germline V gene, CDR1 is SGHTA and CDR2 is FQGNSA. V lost 1 base, J lost 1 base, and 8 bases lay in between. This CDR3 is built from 15 residues. The CDR3 sequence is CASSLVPGSNQPQHF. In DNA form, the CDR3 reads TGTGCCAGCAGCTTAGTTCCCGGGAGCAATCAGCCCCAGCATTTT. Supplemented by reference TRBV7-2 and TRBJ1-5, the full variable domain reads GAGVSQSPSNKVTEKGKDVELRCDPISGHTALYWYRQSLGQGLEFLIYFQGNSAPDKSGLPSDRFSAERTGGSVSTLTIQRTQQEDSAVYLCASSLVPGSNQPQHFGDGTRLSIL.

This clone turned up a few times. The rearrangement links TRBV4-1 to TRBJ2-7; unclear D gene. Trimming cost V 1 base and J 1 base, with 8 bases left between them. The CDR3 covers 14 residues. The germline CDR1 and CDR2 sequences are MGHRA and YSYEKL. The CDR3 is CASSQGAGSYEQYF. CDR3 in DNA: TGCGCCAGCAGCCAAGGGGCTGGGTCCTACGAGCAGTACTTC.

The chain carries TRBV6-5 and TRBJ1-6, with TRBD1 matching over 7 bases. This CDR3 contains 15 residues. The trim removed 2 bases at V and 6 bases at J, leaving 4 bases unmatched. CDR1 is MNHEY and CDR2 is SVGAGI in the germline V gene. The CDR3 nucleotides read TGTGCCAGCAGTTACAGGGCAGGGGGTAATTCACCCCTCCACTTT. Translated: CASSYRAGGNSPLHF.

This chain uses TRBV5-1 with TRBJ2-5, with a weak D call TRBD2 (6 bases). CDR3 length: 16 amino acids. The germline gives CDR1 SGHRS, CDR2 YFSETQ. Trimming took 0 bases from V and 5 from J, leaving 17 bases between them. The CDR3 sequence is CASSLAGGAFWETQYF. In nucleotides, the CDR3 is TGCGCCAGCAGCTTGGCCGGGGGTGCTTTTTGGGAGACCCAGTACTTC.

V is TRBV7-3 and J is TRBJ2-1; D might be TRBD2 (5 bases). The germline gives CDR1 SGHTA, CDR2 FQGTGA. V was clipped by 1 base and J by 6 bases, with 13 bases between them. The length of the CDR3 is 15 residues. The CDR3 region is CASSLIVAPSNEQFF. CDR3 coding DNA: TGTGCCAGCAGCTTAATAGTAGCGCCCAGCAATGAGCAGTTCTTC.

The chain has TRBV12-3 or TRBV12-4 and TRBJ2-7; TRBD1 agrees at 7 bases. Trimming took 5 bases from V and 4 from J; bases not matched to a gene: 2. The CDR3 is 12 amino acids. The CDR3, as DNA: TGTGCCAGCAGTCCGACAGGGTACGAGCAGTACTTC. Its protein product is CASSPTGYEQYF.

V and J are TRBV6-1 and TRBJ1-2; TRBD1 might be the D (5 bases). Per the germline V gene, CDR1 is MNHNS and CDR2 is SASEGT. V dropped 1 base and J dropped 2 bases, with 11 bases sitting between them. The CDR3 contains 15 residues. The chain's CDR3 is CASSEVVAGNYGYTF. The CDR3 DNA reads TGTGCCAGCAGTGAAGTGGTGGCAGGGAACTATGGCTACACCTTC.

This chain connects TRBV4-1 to TRBJ1-4; no firm D call. CDR3 length equals 15 residues. CDR1 is MGHRA and CDR2 is YSYEKL in the germline V gene. V was clipped by 4 bases and J by 4 bases, with 13 bases between them. DNA for the CDR3: TGCGCCAGCAGCCCGCGGGGTGAGGGTAATGAAAAACTGTTTTTT. Amino acid sequence: CASSPRGEGNEKLFF.

This clone was recorded once. This chain joins TRBV2 and TRBJ1-4; maybe TRBD1 (5 bases). This CDR3 is built from 16 residues. CDR1 and CDR2 from the germline V gene are SNHLY and FYNNEI. Between the trimmed V and J ends, which lost 5 bases and 8 bases, there was a span of 21 bases. CDR3 region: CASSPKSGGLGEKLFF. The CDR3 DNA sequence: TGTGCCAGCAGTCCAAAAAGCGGGGGACTGGGAGAAAAACTGTTTTTT.

The rearrangement links TRBV3-1 (or the pseudogene TRBV3-2) to TRBJ1-2; TRBD1 is a possible D gene (5 bases). Deletions cut 3 bases from V and 10 bases from J, with 15 bases between. Germline CDR1 and CDR2: LGHDT and YNNKEL (reference sequence). The CDR3 covers 13 residues. The CDR3 nucleotides are TGTGCCAGCAGCCAGGGGGGGACGGTGTACTACACCTTC. Its protein is CASSQGGTVYYTF.

The chain recombines TRBV15 with TRBJ2-7, with D possibly being TRBD1 (6 bases). This CDR3 comprises 13 residues. Germline CDR1 LNHNV, CDR2 YYDKDF (reference sequence). Trimming stripped 2 bases from V and 4 bases from J, with 9 bases between. The CDR3 coding sequence is TGTGCCACCAGCAGACCAGGGGTGTACGAGCAGTACTTC. Translating it yields CATSRPGVYEQYF.

V usage is TRBV7-6 and J usage is TRBJ2-7; D is possibly TRBD1 (6 bases). The CDR3 is 17 amino acids. Per germline, CDR1 SGHVS and CDR2 FNYEAQ. The V end was cut by 1 base, the J end by 3 bases, with 19 bases between. CDR3 sequence reads: CASSLVNSRTVCYEQYF. The DNA of the CDR3 is TGTGCCAGCAGCTTAGTGAACAGTAGGACAGTGTGCTACGAGCAGTACTTC.

This chain connects TRBV11-2 to TRBJ1-5; the D is unclear. The V end lost 4 bases, the J end lost 6 bases, and 16 bases lay between the germline ends. This CDR3 is 15 amino acids long. The V gene's germline CDR1 is SGHAT and CDR2 FQNNGV. The CDR3 DNA follows: TGTGCCAGCAGCTCGTACAGAGGGAAGGGTCAGCCCCAGCATTTT. Encoded protein: CASSSYRGKGQPQHF.

This chain joins TRBV25-1 and TRBJ1-2, with 9 bases matching TRBD1. J gave up 4 bases and V 5 bases, and 11 bases lay outside the gene matches. CDR1 is MGHDK, CDR2 SYGVNS, per germline. The CDR3 runs 16 residues. The DNA for the CDR3 is TGTGCCAGCAGTCGTTCCGGGACAGGGCGCCGCTATGGCTACACCTTC. As protein: CASSRSGTGRRYGYTF.